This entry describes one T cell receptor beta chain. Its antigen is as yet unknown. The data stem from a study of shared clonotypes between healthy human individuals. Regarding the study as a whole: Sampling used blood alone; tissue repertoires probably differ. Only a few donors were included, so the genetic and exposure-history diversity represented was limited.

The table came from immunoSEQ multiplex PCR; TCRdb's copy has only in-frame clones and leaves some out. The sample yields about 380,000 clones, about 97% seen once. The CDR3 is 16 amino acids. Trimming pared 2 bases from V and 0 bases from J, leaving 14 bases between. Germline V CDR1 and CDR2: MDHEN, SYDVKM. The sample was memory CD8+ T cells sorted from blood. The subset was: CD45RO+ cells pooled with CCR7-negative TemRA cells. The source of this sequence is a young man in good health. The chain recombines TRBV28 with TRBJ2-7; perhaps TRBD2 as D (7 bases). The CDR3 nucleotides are TGTGCCAGCAGTTTAGTCGGGGGGCTCAGCTCCTACGAGCAGTACTTC. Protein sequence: CASSLVGGLSSYEQYF.